This T cell receptor beta chain was captured by sequencing in a study of shared clonotypes between healthy human individuals. V was trimmed by 4 bases and J by 1 base, leaving 13 bases between them. The CDR3 extends over 16 amino acids. CDR1 is LGHNA and CDR2 is YSLEER in the germline V gene. Some clones are missing from TCRdb's copy, which holds only in-frame ones; the method was immunoSEQ multiplex PCR. The sample includes 2 million to 2.5 million clones, roughly 93% seen only once; the top ten take approximately 0.35%. The chain uses TRBV4-3 and TRBJ2-2; D gene unclear. This clonotype originated in a man between 18 and 35 years old in good health. Some clones in this sample may be carry-over from other donors' samples. Sequencing input: naive CD4+ T cells from PBMCs. The subset denotes: CD45RA+ positively selected. In DNA form, the CDR3 reads TGCGCCAGCAGCCTTCAAACTGCAGAGAACACCGGGGAGCTGTTTTTT. Translated: CASSLQTAENTGELFF.